The source of this T cell receptor (beta chain) is a study of blood T cell repertoires in COVID-19 (dated by TCRdb to 2020 to 2021). About the study as a whole: Collaborator samples came from the United States, Italy and Spain and covered acute and convalescent phases of COVID-19. The repertoires were released in a freely available public database meant as a resource for research on the immune response to SARS-CoV-2. Where available, HLA class I and class II types were obtained from metadata supplied by the sample provider rather than from assay-based typing. The sample metadata nearly always contained a de-identified subject ID, COVID-19 status, age in years and sex. The material from the prospective study consisted of cDNA or gDNA derived from T cells, B-cell-depleted T cells, or PBMCs. Subjects who had been exposed to COVID-19, were actively infected with it, or had recovered from it provided the deeply sampled blood TCRbeta repertoires that made up the dataset. The samples were drawn from two sources: the first 160 participants of the ongoing ImmuneRACE study, and 1,000 to 1,500 subjects contributed by 6 global collaborators. The full study reports these points: How much clinical and demographic metadata was included differed by source and by participant, and the metadata was provided uncurated.

Participants in the prospective study were enrolled through a virtual design, were aged about 18 to 100 years, and lived in roughly 24 United States geographic areas. In the prospective study, participants were assigned to cohorts based on the clinical history participants reported in a screening survey and a study questionnaire. In the prospective study, whole blood, serum and a nasopharyngeal or oropharyngeal swab were collected from each participant by mobile phlebotomists. Participants in the prospective study had the option to provide additional blood draws and questionnaires over a roughly 2-month period. Prospective study blood samples were shipped either frozen or at room temperature before DNA extraction. The immunoSEQ Assay, a bias-controlled multiplex PCR, was used to amplify TCRbeta CDR3 regions from genomic DNA. The authors processed their data as follows. The number of nucleated cells in each sample was estimated from the amplification of reference gene primers within the assay. To quantify the absolute abundance of each unique TCRbeta CDR3 rearrangement, sequence reads were collapsed and filtered. For each sample, productive Simpson clonality was calculated as the square root of Simpson's diversity index over productive rearrangements. The table was pulled from immuneACCESS by TCRdb, which kept in-frame rearrangements only. Such tables lose some clones; where checked, under half of the loss comes from unresolved V genes, and the rest has no known cause. V and J calls plus clone size are reproduced from that table; the DNA served to infer D and trimming. The sample table contains under 250,000 clones; only one count was recorded for more than 80% of them. The ten largest clones capture under 4% of the sample.

Concerning this clone itself: Its antigen remains unidentified. There are no base qualities to consult, and no much larger clone falls within one base.

Specimen: PBMCs or T cells enriched from blood (not recorded which). This receptor was identified in a woman aged 18-29 years in a cohort exposed to, infected with or recovered from COVID-19 (not recorded which).

The CDR3 region has the sequence CASSLRQVEQFF. The nucleotide sequence is given as TGTGCCAGCAGCCTCCGGCAGGTTGAGCAGTTCTTC. Rearrangement joined TRBV7-9 to TRBJ2-1; the D gene is unclear. At the junction V is shortened by 5 bases and J by 9 bases, with 11 bases in between. Taken from cysteine to phenylalanine, the CDR3 has 12 residues. The kept DNA is CDR3 alone, 36 bases in frame from the first base. Reading the germline V gene (reference sequence) gives CDR1 SEHNR and CDR2 FQNEAQ. Outside the CDR3, residues come from the reference TRBV7-9 and TRBJ2-1 proteins, so the full variable domain is: DTGVSQNPRHKITKRGQNVTFRCDPISEHNRLYWYRQTLGQGPEFLTYFQNEAQLEKSRLLSDRFSAERPKGSFSTLEIQRTEQGDSAMYLCASSLRQVEQFFGPGTRLTVL.